The 21 T cell receptor beta chains below all came from one sample that was sequenced in a study of blood T cells in healthy people across ages. Then a second PCR, running about 6 to 11 cycles, was carried out with a sample-barcoded 5' primer and a J-beta primer mix. MiXCR, run by TCRdb on the 5' RACE reads, gives a single entry per CDR3 protein. The sample has around 1.1 million distinct CDR3 sequences; more than 30% are singletons. What was sequenced was blood. The receptors shown here come from a young man in good health.

This clonotype showed up just a few times. The chain carries TRBV12-3 or TRBV12-4 and TRBJ2-6; unclear D gene. With 8 bases removed from V and 11 bases from J, the gap between germline ends came to 10 bases. The CDR3 totals 11 residues. The CDR3 sequence is CASSTLDVLTF. CDR3 DNA: TGTGCCAGCTCAACTCTCGACGTCCTGACTTTC.

The chain joins TRBV10-3 to TRBJ1-4; no firm D call. The V gene's germline CDR1 is ENHRY and CDR2 SYGVKD. Trimming shortened V by 3 bases and J by 3 bases, and 11 bases separated the two germline ends. The CDR3 spans 15 residues. CDR3 nucleotides: TGTGCCATCAGTGAAGTTGGGGATCCTAATGAAAAACTGTTTTTT. It yields the protein CAISEVGDPNEKLFF.

The J gene is TRBJ2-4, the V gene TRBV11-2; 10 bases match TRBD2. Trimming at V came to 5 bases and at J to 6 bases, leaving 7 bases not matched to a gene. CDR1 SGHAT and CDR2 FQNNGV come from the germline V gene. This CDR3 comprises 15 residues. This CDR3 is CASSLKASGGNIQYF. CDR3 nucleotide sequence: TGTGCCAGCAGCCTAAAAGCTAGCGGGGGAAACATTCAGTACTTC.

The gene calls are TRBV7-3 and TRBJ1-1; unclear D gene. Germline V gene lookup returns CDR1 SGHTA and CDR2 FQGTGA. V lost 5 bases to trimming and J lost 5 bases, with 12 bases between them. The CDR3 length is 13 residues. CDR3 nucleotides: TGTGCCAGCAGCCGCGACCGTGAAACTGAAGCTTTCTTT. This translates into CASSRDRETEAFF.

This clonotype was observed a single time. V and J are TRBV7-3 and TRBJ1-1, with a possible D match to TRBD1 (5 bases). This CDR3 contains 15 residues. Trimming cost V 5 bases and J 1 base, with 14 bases left between them. The germline gives CDR1 SGHTA, CDR2 FQGTGA. CDR3 in DNA: TGTGCCAGCAGCCGGGGACCGAGCACGAACACTGAAGCTTTCTTT. This codes for CASSRGPSTNTEAFF.

This clonotype has only one observation. The V and J genes are TRBV9 and TRBJ2-7, with TRBD1 matching 7 bases. The germline V gene has CDR1 SGDLS and CDR2 YYNGEE. Losses at the gene ends were 4 bases for V and 6 bases for J; bases not matched to a gene: 13. The CDR3 runs to 15 residues. The CDR3 bases are TGTGCCAGCAGCCCTTCCGGGACAGAGATGTCCGAGCAGTACTTC. Its protein is CASSPSGTEMSEQYF.

The chain uses TRBV5-6 and TRBJ1-4; D might be TRBD1 (6 bases). The CDR3 length is 16 residues. Trimming stripped 5 bases from V and 6 bases from J, with 20 bases between. Germline loops: CDR1 SGHDT, CDR2 YYEEEE. The CDR3 DNA reads as TGTGCCAGCAGGCAACTCATCGACAGGACGGATGAAAAACTGTTTTTT. This encodes CASRQLIDRTDEKLFF.

This clonotype was observed a handful of times. The V gene is TRBV29-1, the J gene TRBJ1-1; TRBD1 matches at 9 bases. This CDR3 is 13 amino acids long. The germline CDR1 and CDR2 sequences are SQVTM and ANQGSEA. V lost 7 bases to trimming and J lost 2 bases; unmatched junction nucleotides: 5. The CDR3 reads CSGSTGGNTEAFF. CDR3 DNA: TGCAGCGGATCGACAGGGGGTAACACTGAAGCTTTCTTT.

The sample holds a few counts of this clonotype. Here the CDR3 DNA reads TGTGCCAGCAGCTTGAATCCCAGGACAGTCAACGAAGCTTTCTTT. This sequence encodes CASSLNPRTVNEAFF. The chain couples TRBV5-6 to TRBJ1-1; D perhaps matches TRBD1 (6 bases). CDR1 and CDR2 from the germline V gene are SGHDT and YYEEEE. The CDR3 loop spans 15 amino acids. Trimming pared 1 base from V and 8 bases from J, leaving 18 bases between.

This clonotype occurred a few times. The chain employs TRBV12-3 or TRBV12-4 and TRBJ1-1; tentatively, D is TRBD1 (6 bases). CDR3 length equals 14 residues. Trimming left V 3 bases short and J 7 bases short, with 15 bases between. CDR3 region: CASSFQGRDREAFF. The CDR3 coding sequence is TGTGCCAGCAGTTTTCAGGGGCGGGACCGTGAAGCTTTCTTT.

This clonotype was seen only a few times. A much larger clonotype is one base distant, so this may be a read error. The rearrangement uses TRBV7-2 and TRBJ2-1; tentative D call: TRBD1 (6 bases). The DNA end favors TRBJ2-7, so the J call may be wrong. The V gene's germline CDR1 is SGHTA and CDR2 FQGNSA. This CDR3 contains 15 residues. The CDR3 loop reads CASSLRGTSYNEQYF. CDR3 nucleotide sequence: TGTGCCAGCAGCTTAAGGGGGACCTCCTACAATGAGCAGTACTTC.

This CDR3 reads CSARRTGVIQHHNLGYTF. CDR3 DNA: TGCAGTGCAAGAAGAACAGGGGTGATCCAACACCATAACCTTGGCTACACCTTC. The chain recombines TRBV20-1 with TRBJ1-2, with TRBD1 matching over 7 bases. The trim removed 6 bases at V and 7 bases at J, leaving 26 bases unmatched. The CDR3 sequence is 18 residues long. Germline values: CDR1 DFQATT, CDR2 SNEGSKA (reference sequence).

In this sample, this clonotype turned up a few times. J is TRBJ2-1 and V is TRBV7-2; D gene unclear. The CDR3 totals 15 residues. In germline, CDR1 is SGHTA, CDR2 FQGNSA. V lost 7 bases to trimming and J lost 5 bases, with 18 bases between them. CDR3 protein: CASIASGAFHNEQFF. The CDR3 coding sequence is TGTGCCAGCATCGCCTCAGGAGCCTTCCACAATGAGCAGTTCTTC.

The chain links TRBV12-3 or TRBV12-4 to TRBJ2-5, with 7 bases identical to TRBD2. The J call may not be correct, given that the DNA end is closer to TRBJ2-7. This CDR3 is 15 amino acids long. The CDR3 nucleotides are TGTGCCAGCAGTTTGGGGCTAGCGGAAACCAACGAGCAGTACTTC. As protein: CASSLGLAETNEQYF.

This clonotype was detected a few times. The gene calls are TRBV5-1 and TRBJ2-2, with 9 nucleotides matching TRBD1. The trim removed 4 bases at V and 5 bases at J, leaving 6 bases unmatched. Germline V gives CDR1 SGHRS, CDR2 YFSETQ. CDR3 length: 15 amino acids. The CDR3 sequence: CASSNRDRETGELFF. DNA of the CDR3: TGCGCCAGCAGCAACCGGGACAGGGAGACCGGGGAGCTGTTTTTT.

The chain links TRBV29-1 to TRBJ1-1; TRBD1 matches at 7 bases. With 3 bases clipped from V and 6 bases from J, the junction kept 16 bases outside the gene matches. Germline V CDR1 and CDR2: SQVTM, ANQGSEA. CDR3 size: 16 residues. The CDR3, as DNA: TGCAGCGTTGATAGGTACGAGGGGGCGAAGCTTTCTGAAGCTTTCTTT. Its translation: CSVDRYEGAKLSEAFF.

This clonotype showed up just a few times. The CDR3 DNA reads as TGTGCCTGGAGTGCCAGGTATACAGATACGCAGTATTTT. This codes for CAWSARYTDTQYF. V usage is TRBV30 and J usage is TRBJ2-3; D call uncertain. Per the germline V gene, CDR1 is GTSNPN and CDR2 is SVGIG (reference sequence). Trimming shortened V by 1 base and J by 3 bases, and 8 bases separated the two germline ends. The CDR3 is 13 amino acids.

This clonotype has just a few counts. CDR3 sequence reads: CASREQGALTDTQYF. In nucleotides, the CDR3 is TGTGCCAGCAGGGAACAGGGGGCTCTCACAGATACGCAGTATTTT. The gene calls are TRBV12-3 or TRBV12-4 and TRBJ2-3; 9 bases are a match to TRBD1. Trimming removed 6 bases from V and 2 bases from J; junction bases left unmatched: 6. The CDR3 has 15 amino acids.

The genes are TRBV9 and TRBJ2-3, with D hard to call. From germline, CDR1 is SGDLS and CDR2 YYNGEE. The V gene lost 4 bases and the J gene lost 0 bases, with 12 bases spanning the gap. This CDR3 region has 15 residues. The chain's CDR3 is CASSPSPSSTDTQYF. In DNA form, the CDR3 reads TGTGCCAGCAGCCCATCGCCATCCAGCACAGATACGCAGTATTTT. Drawing the rest from reference TRBV9 and TRBJ2-3, the complete variable domain is DSGVTQTPKHLITATGQRVTLRCSPRSGDLSVYWYQQSLDQGLQFLIQYYNGEERAKGNILERFSAQQFPDLHSELNLSSLELGDSALYFCASSPSPSSTDTQYFGPGTRLTVL.

The chain has TRBV2 and TRBJ2-5; 9 nucleotides match TRBD1. CDR3 length: 14 amino acids. The germline CDR1 and CDR2 sequences are SNHLY and FYNNEI. Unmatched junction bases numbered 8, after V lost 7 bases and J lost 5 bases. CDR3 nucleotide sequence: TGTGCCAGCAAACCGGGACAGGGTTCGGAGACCCAGTACTTC. This sequence encodes CASKPGQGSETQYF.

This clonotype has just a few counts. J is TRBJ1-4 and V is TRBV7-2, with D perhaps TRBD1 (5 bases). CDR3 length: 15 residues. CDR1 and CDR2 from the germline V gene are SGHTA and FQGNSA. V shed 1 base and J shed 5 bases, with 11 bases lying between them. The CDR3 DNA reads as TGTGCCAGCAGCTTAGATACAGGTCGGAATGAAAAACTGTTTTTT. Translating it yields CASSLDTGRNEKLFF.